What follows describes a single T cell receptor beta chain. The sample comes from a study of PD-L1 blockade in urothelial cancer. Study at large: A median of approximately 140,000 T cells was found in the blood samples.

The CDR3 runs 13 residues. V was cut by 5 bases and J by 2 bases, with 9 bases left in between. Looked up from germline, CDR1 is SGHNT and CDR2 is YENEEA. Sequenced by immunoSEQ multiplex PCR; TCRdb stores in-frame clones only, minus some. The data show around 100,000 clones, around 87% seen once. As for time point: pretreatment peripheral blood. The TCR was taken from a man in his 60s with urothelial cancer. V gene TRBV11-3 combines with J gene TRBJ2-5; tentative D call: TRBD1 (5 bases). The specimen comprised PBMCs, sampled around atezolizumab (anti-PD-L1) treatment. CDR3 sequence (DNA): TGTGCCAGCAGCGGACAAACGCAAGAGACCCAGTACTTC. Translated: CASSGQTQETQYF.